This entry lists 25 T cell receptor beta chains sequenced from one sample in a study of OX40 agonist ivuxolimab in advanced cancers. Produced via immunoSEQ multiplex PCR; TCRdb's table is partial and in-frame only. Of 55,000 to 65,000 clones listed, 80% to 95% are singletons. Sequenced here: CD4+ or CD8+ T cells sorted from blood, sampled in a trial of the OX40 agonist ivuxolimab. These TCRs come from an adult with an advanced solid tumor such as melanoma, head and neck, liver or kidney cancer.

Only one count was recorded for this clone. The chain carries TRBV6-5 and TRBJ2-6; D possibly corresponds to TRBD2 (5 bases). The V gene's germline CDR1 is MNHEY and CDR2 SVGAGI. The V end lost 6 bases, the J end lost 4 bases, and 10 bases lay between the germline ends. There are 14 residues in the CDR3. DNA of the CDR3: TGTGCCAGCAGGACGGGGAGCGGGGCCAACGTCCTGACTTTC. Its protein is CASRTGSGANVLTF.

The V and J genes are TRBV5-1 and TRBJ2-5, with TRBD2 matching over 9 bases. Looked up from germline, CDR1 is SGHRS and CDR2 is YFSETQ. The length of the CDR3 is 15 residues. V lost 6 bases to trimming and J lost 4 bases; unmatched junction nucleotides: 10. CDR3 sequence reads: CASTPPYSGRETQYF. The CDR3 nucleotides read TGCGCCAGCACCCCGCCCTATAGCGGGAGAGAGACCCAGTACTTC.

V is TRBV7-2 and J is TRBJ2-5; 7 bases align to TRBD2. The junction had 11 bases not matched to a gene; V was cut back by 4 bases and J by 3 bases. Per germline, CDR1 SGHTA and CDR2 FQGNSA. This CDR3 is 16 amino acids long. The CDR3 DNA reads as TGTGCCAGCAGCTCGAACCATCTAGCGGAGAAAGAGACCCAGTACTTC. This encodes CASSSNHLAEKETQYF.

J is TRBJ2-2 and V is TRBV7-6, with 7 bases matching TRBD2. The length of the CDR3 is 18 residues. The V gene end was trimmed by 3 bases and the J gene end by 4 bases; junction bases not matched to a gene: 14. CDR1 and CDR2 from the germline V gene are SGHVS and FNYEAQ. DNA for the CDR3: TGTGCCAGCAGCTTCATCCGTGGGGGGGATTTTCCCACCGGGGAGCTGTTTTTT. Translated: CASSFIRGGDFPTGELFF.

The CDR3 region is CAWSVTGTEAFF. The CDR3 DNA sequence: TGTGCCTGGAGTGTGACGGGAACTGAAGCTTTCTTT. The gene calls are TRBV30 and TRBJ1-1; D uncertain. Germline values: CDR1 GTSNPN, CDR2 SVGIG (reference sequence). The CDR3 is 12 amino acids. V lost 0 bases and J 5 bases, leaving 7 bases between the germline ends. Drawing the rest from reference TRBV30 and TRBJ1-1, the complete variable domain is SQTIHQWPATLVQPVGSPLSLECTVEGTSNPNLYWYRQAAGRGLQLLFYSVGIGQISSEVPQNLSASRPQDRQFILSSKKLLLSDSGFYLCAWSVTGTEAFFGQGTRLTVV.

This rearrangement joins TRBV5-1 to TRBJ1-5; D is perhaps TRBD1 (6 bases). Germline assignment: CDR1 SGHRS and CDR2 YFSETQ. The CDR3 runs to 17 residues. Trimming shortened V by 0 bases and J by 7 bases, and 20 bases separated the two germline ends. CDR3 DNA sequence: TGCGCCAGCAGCTTGGGGTCCAGGACAGACTCAGGACAGCCCCAGCATTTT. It yields the protein CASSLGSRTDSGQPQHF.

The chain uses TRBV5-8 and TRBJ2-7; 12 nucleotides match TRBD2. Germline V CDR1 and CDR2: SGHTS, YDEGEE. The CDR3 covers 17 residues. With V trimmed by 2 bases and J by 0 bases, 6 bases remained unmatched. The CDR3: CASSLTGTSGLSYEQYF. In DNA form, the CDR3 reads TGTGCCAGCAGCTTAACCGGGACTAGCGGGCTCTCCTACGAGCAGTACTTC. Full variable domain (missing parts from reference TRBV5-8 and TRBJ2-7): EAGVTQSPTHLIKTRGQQATLRCSPISGHTSVYWYQQALGLGLQFLLWYDEGEERNRGNFPPRFSGRQFPNYSSELNVNALELEDSALYLCASSLTGTSGLSYEQYFGPGTRLTVT.

CDR3 sequence reads: CASSLNVPGNQETQYF. For the CDR3, the DNA is TGTGCCAGCTCACTCAACGTTCCGGGAAACCAAGAGACCCAGTACTTC. The chain recombines TRBV18 with TRBJ2-5; tentative D call: TRBD2 (5 bases). CDR1 KGHSH and CDR2 LQKENI come from the germline V gene. V was pared by 4 bases and J by 0 bases, with 15 bases between. This CDR3 spans 16 amino acids.

V is TRBV19 and J is TRBJ1-5; 7 nucleotides align to TRBD1. This CDR3 spans 16 amino acids. V was clipped by 1 base and J by 2 bases; unmatched bases: 5. The germline gives CDR1 LNHDA, CDR2 SQIVND (reference sequence). The CDR3 loop reads CASSIVFRGGNQPQHF. CDR3 bases: TGTGCCAGTAGTATAGTGTTCAGGGGGGGCAATCAGCCCCAGCATTTT.

This sequence joins TRBV13 and TRBJ2-2, with D unclear. The CDR3 runs 14 residues. Germline V gene lookup returns CDR1 PRHDT and CDR2 FYEKMQ (reference sequence). Trimming took 4 bases from V and 4 from J, leaving 10 bases between them. The CDR3 loop is CASSYRVGTGELFF. DNA for the CDR3: TGTGCCAGCAGCTATAGAGTGGGCACCGGGGAGCTGTTTTTT.

This chain uses TRBV19 with TRBJ2-6, with D perhaps matching TRBD1 (6 bases). The V end was cut by 7 bases, the J end by 0 bases, with 13 bases between. Germline V CDR1 and CDR2: LNHDA, SQIVND (reference sequence). This CDR3 contains 16 residues. The CDR3 bases are TGTGCCAGTACTCAGGACAGTAGCTCTGGGGCCAACGTCCTGACTTTC. Translation gives CASTQDSSSGANVLTF.

The V call is TRBV6-1, the J call TRBJ2-1; D might be TRBD2 (6 bases). Germline V gene sequence: CDR1 MNHNS, CDR2 SASEGT. V lost 4 bases and J lost 1, with 20 bases in between. This CDR3 is 18 amino acids long. DNA for the CDR3: TGTGCCAGCAGTGTCTCTAGAGCTCAGGCGGGATCCTACAATGAGCAGTTCTTC. Its protein is CASSVSRAQAGSYNEQFF.

This sequence joins TRBV2 and TRBJ2-5; 7 bases agree with TRBD1. The trim removed 3 bases at V and 5 bases at J, leaving 6 bases unmatched. Looked up from germline, CDR1 is SNHLY and CDR2 is FYNNEI. The CDR3 has 14 amino acids. DNA of the CDR3: TGTGCCAGCAGTGACGGAACAGGGGTGGAGACCCAGTACTTC. Its translation is CASSDGTGVETQYF.

The chain has TRBV2 and TRBJ2-3; 10 bases fit TRBD2. The CDR3 has 15 residues. Trimming removed 5 bases from V and 2 bases from J; junction bases left unmatched: 4. Germline-derived CDR1 and CDR2 are SNHLY and FYNNEI. CDR3: CASSPGLANTDTQYF. The DNA for the CDR3 is TGTGCCAGCAGTCCGGGACTAGCGAACACAGATACGCAGTATTTT.

The rearrangement uses TRBV7-9 and TRBJ1-3; D gene unclear. This CDR3 spans 12 amino acids. V lost 2 bases and J 8 bases, leaving 7 bases between the germline ends. Per germline, CDR1 SEHNR and CDR2 FQNEAQ (reference sequence). The CDR3 here is CASSLTQDTIYF. In nucleotides, the CDR3 is TGTGCCAGCAGCTTAACCCAGGACACCATATATTTT.

V gene TRBV7-9 combines with J gene TRBJ1-1, with D possibly being TRBD1 (6 bases). Per germline, CDR1 SEHNR and CDR2 FQNEAQ (reference sequence). This CDR3 has 14 amino acids. V dropped 2 bases and J dropped 4 bases, with 11 bases sitting between them. CDR3 coding DNA: TGTGCCAGCAGCTTAAGACAGGCTGGCACTGAAGCTTTCTTT. This codes for CASSLRQAGTEAFF. The full variable domain, rest sourced from reference TRBV7-9 and TRBJ1-1, is DTGVSQNPRHKITKRGQNVTFRCDPISEHNRLYWYRQTLGQGPEFLTYFQNEAQLEKSRLLSDRFSAERPKGSFSTLEIQRTEQGDSAMYLCASSLRQAGTEAFFGQGTRLTVV.

The J gene is TRBJ2-3, the V gene TRBV18, with TRBD2 matching over 8 bases. CDR1 KGHSH and CDR2 LQKENI come from the germline V gene. This CDR3 spans 17 amino acids. With 0 bases clipped from V and 2 bases from J, the junction kept 7 bases outside the gene matches. Here the CDR3 reads CASSPPGLGEHTDTQYF. Here the CDR3 DNA reads TGTGCCAGCTCACCACCGGGACTAGGGGAGCACACAGATACGCAGTATTTT.

This clone was counted a few times. The CDR3 reads CASSRAGYYEQYF. CDR3 bases: TGTGCCAGCAGCCGCGCGGGGTACTACGAGCAGTACTTC. The chain recombines TRBV7-2 with TRBJ2-7; a possible D gene is TRBD2 (6 bases). The CDR3 sequence is 13 residues long. Looked up from germline, CDR1 is SGHTA and CDR2 is FQGNSA. Trimming cost V 5 bases and J 3 bases, with 11 bases left between them.

This chain links TRBV19 with TRBJ2-7, with TRBD2 matching 10 bases. Germline V gene lookup returns CDR1 LNHDA and CDR2 SQIVND (reference sequence). With 5 bases clipped from V and 3 bases from J, the junction kept 10 bases outside the gene matches. The CDR3 extends over 16 amino acids. This CDR3 reads CASSLVFTSGNYEQYF. For the CDR3, the DNA is TGTGCCAGTAGTCTCGTCTTCACTAGCGGGAACTACGAGCAGTACTTC.

V usage is TRBV4-2 and J usage is TRBJ2-6; D gene unclear. This CDR3 contains 16 residues. Germline V gene sequence: CDR1 LGHNA, CDR2 YNFKEQ. V was pared by 4 bases and J by 0 bases, with 10 bases between. This chain's CDR3 is CASSLTEASGANVLTF. In nucleotides, the CDR3 is TGTGCCAGCAGCCTCACCGAGGCCTCTGGGGCCAACGTCCTGACTTTC.

The rearrangement uses TRBV7-2 and TRBJ1-4; maybe TRBD1 (6 bases). Germline CDR1 SGHTA, CDR2 FQGNSA. This CDR3 has 14 residues. The ends were cut back, 5 bases at V and 3 bases at J, with 10 bases in the middle. CDR3: CASSIRTANEKLFF. The CDR3 DNA reads TGTGCCAGCAGCATAAGGACAGCTAATGAAAAACTGTTTTTT.

The chain recombines TRBV6-5 with TRBJ1-5, with a tentative D call TRBD1 (6 bases). Germline CDR1 reads MNHEY; CDR2 reads SVGAGI. Trimming removed 7 bases at V and 6 bases at J, with 19 bases between. The CDR3 is 15 amino acids. In DNA, the CDR3 is TGTGCCAGCAAGGTTGTACAGGGAGAGAGTCAGCCCCAGCATTTT. Its protein is CASKVVQGESQPQHF.

The CDR3 loop is CASSLLLAGGETQYF. The DNA of the CDR3 is TGTGCCAGCAGCTTACTGTTAGCGGGAGGAGAGACCCAGTACTTC. The chain combines TRBV7-7 with TRBJ2-5, with TRBD2 matching 10 bases. Germline V gene lookup returns CDR1 SSHAT and CDR2 FNYEAQ (reference sequence). Unmatched junction bases numbered 4, after V lost 2 bases and J lost 4 bases. The CDR3 covers 15 residues. Complete variable domain (other parts from reference TRBV7-7 and TRBJ2-5): GAGVSQSPRYKVTKRGQDVTLRCDPISSHATLYWYQQALGQGPEFLTYFNYEAQPDKSGLPSDRFSAERPEGSISTLTIQRTEQRDSAMYRCASSLLLAGGETQYFGPGTRLLVL.

The V call is TRBV11-3, the J call TRBJ2-2; D not resolved. CDR3 size: 14 residues. Per the germline V gene, CDR1 is SGHNT and CDR2 is YENEEA. The V gene lost 1 base and the J gene lost 7 bases, with 10 bases spanning the gap. CDR3 protein: CASSLGSVGGELFF. In DNA, the CDR3 is TGTGCCAGCAGCTTAGGTTCGGTGGGCGGGGAGCTGTTTTTT.

The V and J genes are TRBV5-4 and TRBJ2-6, with D perhaps assigned TRBD1 or TRBD2 (5 bases each). CDR1 and CDR2 from the germline V gene are SGHNT and YYREEE (reference sequence). The CDR3 contains 15 residues. Between the trimmed V and J ends, which lost 4 bases and 6 bases, there was a span of 14 bases. CDR3: CASSPPGLQANVLTF. In DNA, the CDR3 is TGTGCCAGCAGCCCTCCGGGGCTCCAGGCCAACGTCCTGACTTTC. The variable domain in full, completed from reference TRBV5-4 and TRBJ2-6, reads ETGVTQSPTHLIKTRGQQVTLRCSSQSGHNTVSWYQQALGQGPQFIFQYYREEENGRGNFPPRFSGLQFPNYSSELNVNALELDDSALYLCASSPPGLQANVLTFGAGSRLTVL.